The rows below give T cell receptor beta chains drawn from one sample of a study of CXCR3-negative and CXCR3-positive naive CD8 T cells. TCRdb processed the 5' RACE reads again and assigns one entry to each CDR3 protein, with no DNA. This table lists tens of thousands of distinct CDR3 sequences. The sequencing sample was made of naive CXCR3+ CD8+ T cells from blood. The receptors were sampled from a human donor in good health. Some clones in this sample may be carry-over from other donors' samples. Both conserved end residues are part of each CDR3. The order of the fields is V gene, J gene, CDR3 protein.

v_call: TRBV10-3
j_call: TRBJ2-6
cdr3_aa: CAISESIGAGANVLTF

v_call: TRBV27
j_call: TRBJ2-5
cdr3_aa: CASSLFGQETQYF

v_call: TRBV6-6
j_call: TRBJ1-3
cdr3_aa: CASSPLTDTGNTIYF

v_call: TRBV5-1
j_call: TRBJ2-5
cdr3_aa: CASSPKQGSRQETQYF

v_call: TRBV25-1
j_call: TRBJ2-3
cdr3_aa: CASSELRLAGDTQYF

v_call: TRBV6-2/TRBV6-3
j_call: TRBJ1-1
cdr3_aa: CASSLDSYPNTEAFF

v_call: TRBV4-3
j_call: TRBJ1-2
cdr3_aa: CASSQDHFPETGTYGYTF

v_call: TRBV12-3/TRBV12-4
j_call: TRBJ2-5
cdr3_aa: CASHAGLQETQYF

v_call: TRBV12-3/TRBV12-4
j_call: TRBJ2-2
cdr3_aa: CASSLWGGGELFF

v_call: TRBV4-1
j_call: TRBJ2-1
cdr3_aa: CASSQVGLAGDRSYNEQFF

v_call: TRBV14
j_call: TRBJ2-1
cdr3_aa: CASSQGLNNEQFF

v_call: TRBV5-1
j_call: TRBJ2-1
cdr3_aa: CASSFETGLEQFF

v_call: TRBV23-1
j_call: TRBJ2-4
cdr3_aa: CASTGQGARNSKNIQYF

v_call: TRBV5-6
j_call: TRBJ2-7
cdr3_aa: CASSPGGQGMAYEQYF

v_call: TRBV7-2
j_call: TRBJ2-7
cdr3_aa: CASSLWTSDYEQYF

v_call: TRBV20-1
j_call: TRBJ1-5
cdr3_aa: CSAKTRWGLNQPQHF

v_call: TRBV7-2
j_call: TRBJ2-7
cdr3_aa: CASTGSWDEQYF

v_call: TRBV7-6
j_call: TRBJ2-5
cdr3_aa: CASSLASRDGMVGETQYF

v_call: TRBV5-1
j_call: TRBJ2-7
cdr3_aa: CASSLAGTSGSYEQYF

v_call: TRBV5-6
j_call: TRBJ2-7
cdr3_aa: CASSPGIQYEQYF

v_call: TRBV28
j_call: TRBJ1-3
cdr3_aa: CASKEQGTGNTIYF

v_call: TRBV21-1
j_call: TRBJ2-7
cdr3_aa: CASSKGAGISYEQYF

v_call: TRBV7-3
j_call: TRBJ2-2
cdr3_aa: CASSPTSPGELFF

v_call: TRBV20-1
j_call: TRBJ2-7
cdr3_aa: CSARWTSDCEQYF

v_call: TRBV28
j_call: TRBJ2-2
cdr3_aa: CASSWNRGRDTGELFF

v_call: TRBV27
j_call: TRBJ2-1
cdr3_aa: CASSLSRLAGDEQFF

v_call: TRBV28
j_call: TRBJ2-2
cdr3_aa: CASSFYYRPNVNTGELFF

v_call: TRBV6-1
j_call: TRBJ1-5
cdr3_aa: CASMKGAGAGQPQHF

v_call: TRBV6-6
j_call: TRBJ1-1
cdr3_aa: CASSYIGGPNTEAFF

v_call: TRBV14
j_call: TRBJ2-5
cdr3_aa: CASSQDLSQETQYF

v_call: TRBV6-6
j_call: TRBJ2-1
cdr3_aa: CASSYSLDEQFF

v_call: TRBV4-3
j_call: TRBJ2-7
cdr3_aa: CASSQTRTGAHEQYF

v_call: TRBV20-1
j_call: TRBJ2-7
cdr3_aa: CSARDLAGDSYEQYF

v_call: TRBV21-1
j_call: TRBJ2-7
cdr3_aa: CASSRVGIYEQYF

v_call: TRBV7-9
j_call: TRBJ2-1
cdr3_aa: CASSPPLTGGNNEQFF

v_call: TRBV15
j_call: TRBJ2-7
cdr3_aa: CATSEAGGSPYEQYF

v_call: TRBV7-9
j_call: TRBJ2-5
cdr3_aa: CASSGRDVGETQYF

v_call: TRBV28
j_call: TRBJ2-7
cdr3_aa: CASSLTGMDEQYF

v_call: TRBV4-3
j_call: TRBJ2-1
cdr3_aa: CASSQDRYDSYNEQFF

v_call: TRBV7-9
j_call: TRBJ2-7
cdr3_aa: CASSLAGFSEQYF

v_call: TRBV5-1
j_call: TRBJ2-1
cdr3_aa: CASSLRPGLANEQFF

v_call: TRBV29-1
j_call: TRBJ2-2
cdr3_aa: CSVGTGGSGELFF

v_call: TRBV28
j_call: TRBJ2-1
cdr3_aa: CASSFPTDLYNEQFF

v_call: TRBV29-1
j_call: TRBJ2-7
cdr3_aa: CSVGRTDYEQYF